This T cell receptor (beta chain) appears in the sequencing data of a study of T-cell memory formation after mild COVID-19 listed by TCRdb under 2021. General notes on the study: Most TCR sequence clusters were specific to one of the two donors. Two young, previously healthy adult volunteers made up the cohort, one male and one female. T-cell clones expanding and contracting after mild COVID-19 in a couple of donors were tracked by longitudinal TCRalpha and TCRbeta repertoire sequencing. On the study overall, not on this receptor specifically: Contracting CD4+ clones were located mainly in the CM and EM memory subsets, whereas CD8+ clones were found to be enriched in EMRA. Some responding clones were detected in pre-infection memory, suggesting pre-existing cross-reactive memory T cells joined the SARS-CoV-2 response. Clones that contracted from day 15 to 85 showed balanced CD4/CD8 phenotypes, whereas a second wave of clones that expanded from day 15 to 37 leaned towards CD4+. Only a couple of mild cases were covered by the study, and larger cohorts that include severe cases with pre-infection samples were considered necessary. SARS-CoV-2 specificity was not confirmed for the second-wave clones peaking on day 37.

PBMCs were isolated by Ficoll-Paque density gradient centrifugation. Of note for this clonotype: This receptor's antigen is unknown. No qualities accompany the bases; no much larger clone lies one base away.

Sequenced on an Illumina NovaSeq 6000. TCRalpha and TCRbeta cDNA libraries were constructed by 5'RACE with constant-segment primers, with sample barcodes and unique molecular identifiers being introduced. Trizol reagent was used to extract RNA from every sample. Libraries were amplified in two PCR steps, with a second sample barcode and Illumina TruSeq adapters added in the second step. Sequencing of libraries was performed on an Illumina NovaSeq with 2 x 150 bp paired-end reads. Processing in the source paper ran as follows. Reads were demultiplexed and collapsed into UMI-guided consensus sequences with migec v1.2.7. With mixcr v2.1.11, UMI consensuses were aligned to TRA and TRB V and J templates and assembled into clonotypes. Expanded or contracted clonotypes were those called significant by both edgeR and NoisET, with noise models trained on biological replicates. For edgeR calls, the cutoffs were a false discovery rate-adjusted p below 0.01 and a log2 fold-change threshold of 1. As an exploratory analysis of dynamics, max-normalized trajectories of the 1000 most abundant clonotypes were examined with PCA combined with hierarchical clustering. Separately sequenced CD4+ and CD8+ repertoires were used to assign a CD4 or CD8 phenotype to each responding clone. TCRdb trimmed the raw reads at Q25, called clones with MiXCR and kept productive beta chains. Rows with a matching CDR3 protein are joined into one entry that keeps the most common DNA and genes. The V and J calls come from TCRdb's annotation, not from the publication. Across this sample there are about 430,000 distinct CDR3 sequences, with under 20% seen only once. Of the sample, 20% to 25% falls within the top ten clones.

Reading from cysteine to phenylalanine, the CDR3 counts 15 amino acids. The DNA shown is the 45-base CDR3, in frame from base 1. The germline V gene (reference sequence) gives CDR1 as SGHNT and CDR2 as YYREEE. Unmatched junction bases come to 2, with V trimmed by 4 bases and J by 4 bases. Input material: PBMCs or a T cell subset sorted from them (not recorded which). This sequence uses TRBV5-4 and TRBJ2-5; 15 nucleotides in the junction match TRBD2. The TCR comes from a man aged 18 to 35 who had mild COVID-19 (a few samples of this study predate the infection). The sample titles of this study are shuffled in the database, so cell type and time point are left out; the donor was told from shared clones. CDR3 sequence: CASSGLAGGRETQYF. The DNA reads TGTGCCAGCAGCGGACTAGCGGGGGGGCGAGAGACCCAGTACTTC.